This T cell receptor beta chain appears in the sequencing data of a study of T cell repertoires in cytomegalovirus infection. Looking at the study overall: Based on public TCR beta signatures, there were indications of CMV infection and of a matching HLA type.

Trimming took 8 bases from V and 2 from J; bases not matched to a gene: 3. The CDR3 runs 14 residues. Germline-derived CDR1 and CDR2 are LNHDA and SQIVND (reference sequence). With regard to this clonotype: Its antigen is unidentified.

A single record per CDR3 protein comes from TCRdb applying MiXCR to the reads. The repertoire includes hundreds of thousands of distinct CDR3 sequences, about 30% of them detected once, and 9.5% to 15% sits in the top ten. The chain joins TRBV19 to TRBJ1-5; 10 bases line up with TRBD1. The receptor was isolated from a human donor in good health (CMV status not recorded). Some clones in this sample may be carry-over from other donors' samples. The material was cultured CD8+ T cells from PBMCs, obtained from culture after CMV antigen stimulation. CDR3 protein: CASGDRGGNQPQHF. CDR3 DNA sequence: TGTGCCAGTGGGGACAGGGGAGGCAATCAGCCCCAGCATTTT.